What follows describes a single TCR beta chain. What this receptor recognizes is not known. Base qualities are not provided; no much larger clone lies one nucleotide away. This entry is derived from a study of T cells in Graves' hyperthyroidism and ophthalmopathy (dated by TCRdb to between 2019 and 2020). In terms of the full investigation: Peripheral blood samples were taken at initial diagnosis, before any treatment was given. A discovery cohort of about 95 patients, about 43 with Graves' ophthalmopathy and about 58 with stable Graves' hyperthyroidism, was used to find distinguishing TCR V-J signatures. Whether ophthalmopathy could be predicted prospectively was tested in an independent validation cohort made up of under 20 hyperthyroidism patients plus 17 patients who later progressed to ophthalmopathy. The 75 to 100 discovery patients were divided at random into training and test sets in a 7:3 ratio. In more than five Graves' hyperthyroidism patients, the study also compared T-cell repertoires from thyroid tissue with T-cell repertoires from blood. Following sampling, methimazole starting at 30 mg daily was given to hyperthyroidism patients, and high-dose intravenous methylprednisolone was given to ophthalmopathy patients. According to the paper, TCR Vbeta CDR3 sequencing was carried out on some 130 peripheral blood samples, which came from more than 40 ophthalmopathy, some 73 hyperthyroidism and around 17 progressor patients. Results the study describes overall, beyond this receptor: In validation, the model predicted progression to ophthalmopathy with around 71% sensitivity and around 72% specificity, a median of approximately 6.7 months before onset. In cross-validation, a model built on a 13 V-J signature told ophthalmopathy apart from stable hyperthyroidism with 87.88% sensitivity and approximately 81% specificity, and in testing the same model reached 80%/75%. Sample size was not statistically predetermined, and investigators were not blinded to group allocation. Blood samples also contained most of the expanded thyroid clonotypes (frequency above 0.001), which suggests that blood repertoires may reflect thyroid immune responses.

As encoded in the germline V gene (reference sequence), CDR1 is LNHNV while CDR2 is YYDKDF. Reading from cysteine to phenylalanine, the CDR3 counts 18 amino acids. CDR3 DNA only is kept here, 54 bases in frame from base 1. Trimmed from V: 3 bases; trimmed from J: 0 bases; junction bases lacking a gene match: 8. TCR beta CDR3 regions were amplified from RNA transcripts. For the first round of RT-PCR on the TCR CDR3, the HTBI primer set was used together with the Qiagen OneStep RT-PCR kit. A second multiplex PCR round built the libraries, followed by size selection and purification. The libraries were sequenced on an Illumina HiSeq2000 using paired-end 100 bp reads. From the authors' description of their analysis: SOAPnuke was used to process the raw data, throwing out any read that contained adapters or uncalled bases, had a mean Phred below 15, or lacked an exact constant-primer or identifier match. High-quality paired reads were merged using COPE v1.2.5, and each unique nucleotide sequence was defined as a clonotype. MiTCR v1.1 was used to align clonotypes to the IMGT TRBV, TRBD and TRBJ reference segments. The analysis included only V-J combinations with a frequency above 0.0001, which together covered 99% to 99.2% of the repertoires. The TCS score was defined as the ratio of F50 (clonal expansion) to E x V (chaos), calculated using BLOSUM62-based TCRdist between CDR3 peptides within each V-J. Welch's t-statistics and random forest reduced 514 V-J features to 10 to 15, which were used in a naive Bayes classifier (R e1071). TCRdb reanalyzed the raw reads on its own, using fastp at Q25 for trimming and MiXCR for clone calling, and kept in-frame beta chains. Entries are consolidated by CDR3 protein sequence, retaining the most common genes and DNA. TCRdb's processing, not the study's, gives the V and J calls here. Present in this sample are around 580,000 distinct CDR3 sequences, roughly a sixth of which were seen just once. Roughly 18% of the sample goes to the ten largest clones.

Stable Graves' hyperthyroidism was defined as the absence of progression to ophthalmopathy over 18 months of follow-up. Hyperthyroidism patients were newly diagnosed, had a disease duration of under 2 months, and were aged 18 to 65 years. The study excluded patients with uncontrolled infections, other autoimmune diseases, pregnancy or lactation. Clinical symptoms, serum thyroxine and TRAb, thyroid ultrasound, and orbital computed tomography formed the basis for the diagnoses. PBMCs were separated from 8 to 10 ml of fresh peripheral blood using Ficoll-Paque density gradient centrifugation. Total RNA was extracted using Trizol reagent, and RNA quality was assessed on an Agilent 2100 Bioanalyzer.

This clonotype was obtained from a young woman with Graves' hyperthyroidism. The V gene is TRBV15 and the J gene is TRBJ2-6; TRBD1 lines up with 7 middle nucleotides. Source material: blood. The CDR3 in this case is CATSSPGDSSSGANVLTF. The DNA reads TGTGCCACCAGCAGCCCAGGGGACAGCAGCTCTGGGGCCAACGTCCTGACTTTC.